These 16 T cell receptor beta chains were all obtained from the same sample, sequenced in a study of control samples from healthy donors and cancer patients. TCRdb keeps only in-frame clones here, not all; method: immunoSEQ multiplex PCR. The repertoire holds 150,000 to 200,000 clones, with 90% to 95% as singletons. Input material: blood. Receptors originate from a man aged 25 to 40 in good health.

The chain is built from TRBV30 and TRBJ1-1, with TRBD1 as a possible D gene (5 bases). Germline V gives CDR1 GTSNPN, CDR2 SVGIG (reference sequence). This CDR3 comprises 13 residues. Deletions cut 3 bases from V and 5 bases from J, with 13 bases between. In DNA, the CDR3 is TGTGCCTGGAGGAAGGCGGGGGTTACTGAAGCTTTCTTT. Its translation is CAWRKAGVTEAFF.

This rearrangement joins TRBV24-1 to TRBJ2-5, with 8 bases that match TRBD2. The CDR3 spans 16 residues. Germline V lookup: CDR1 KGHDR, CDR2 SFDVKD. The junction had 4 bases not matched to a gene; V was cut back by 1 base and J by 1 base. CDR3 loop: CATSDFRLAGQETQYF. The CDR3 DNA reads TGTGCCACCAGTGATTTTAGGCTAGCGGGCCAAGAGACCCAGTACTTC.

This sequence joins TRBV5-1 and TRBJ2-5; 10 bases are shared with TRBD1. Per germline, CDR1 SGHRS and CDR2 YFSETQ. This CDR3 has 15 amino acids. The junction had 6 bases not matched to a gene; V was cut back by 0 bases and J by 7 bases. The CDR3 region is CASSLADRGPGTQYF. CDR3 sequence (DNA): TGCGCCAGCAGCTTGGCCGACAGGGGGCCAGGGACCCAGTACTTC.

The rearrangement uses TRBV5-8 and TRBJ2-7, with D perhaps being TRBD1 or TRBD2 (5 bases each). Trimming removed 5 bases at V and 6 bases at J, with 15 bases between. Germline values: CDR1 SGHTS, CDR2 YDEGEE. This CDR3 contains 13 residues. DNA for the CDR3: TGTGCCAGCAGATTTCGGGGCCTCTCCGAGCAGTACTTC. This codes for CASRFRGLSEQYF.

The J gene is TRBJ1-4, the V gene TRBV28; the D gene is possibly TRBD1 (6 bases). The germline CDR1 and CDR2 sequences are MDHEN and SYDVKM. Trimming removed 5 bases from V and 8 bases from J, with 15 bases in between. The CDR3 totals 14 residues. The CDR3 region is CASSVTQGGEKLFF. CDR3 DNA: TGTGCCAGCAGTGTGACACAGGGCGGCGAAAAACTGTTTTTT.

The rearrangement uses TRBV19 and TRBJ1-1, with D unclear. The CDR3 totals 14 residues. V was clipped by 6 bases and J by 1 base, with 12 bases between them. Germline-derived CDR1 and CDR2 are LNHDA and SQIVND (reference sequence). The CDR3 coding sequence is TGTGCCAGTAGGACCATCGACGGGAACACTGAAGCTTTCTTT. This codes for CASRTIDGNTEAFF. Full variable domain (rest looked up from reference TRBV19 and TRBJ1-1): DGGITQSPKYLFRKEGQNVTLSCEQNLNHDAMYWYRQDPGQGLRLIYYSQIVNDFQKGDIAEGYSVSREKKESFPLTVTSAQKNPTAFYLCASRTIDGNTEAFFGQGTRLTVV.

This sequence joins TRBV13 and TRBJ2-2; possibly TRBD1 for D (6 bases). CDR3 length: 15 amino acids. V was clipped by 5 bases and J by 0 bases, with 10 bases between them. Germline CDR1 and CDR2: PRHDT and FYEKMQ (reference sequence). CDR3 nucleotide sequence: TGTGCCAGCAGCGCCCGGACAGCGAACACCGGGGAGCTGTTTTTT. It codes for CASSARTANTGELFF. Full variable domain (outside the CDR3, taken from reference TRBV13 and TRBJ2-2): AAGVIQSPRHLIKEKRETATLKCYPIPRHDTVYWYQQGPGQDPQFLISFYEKMQSDKGSIPDRFSAQQFSDYHSELNMSSLELGDSALYFCASSARTANTGELFFGEGSRLTVL.

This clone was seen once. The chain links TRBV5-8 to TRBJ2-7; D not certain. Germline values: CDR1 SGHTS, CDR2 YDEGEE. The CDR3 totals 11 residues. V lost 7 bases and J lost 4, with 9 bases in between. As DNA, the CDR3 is TGTGCCAGCTCCCGGCAGTACGAGCAGTACTTC. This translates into CASSRQYEQYF.

The CDR3 is CASSLSRVGEKLFF. The CDR3 DNA follows: TGTGCCAGCAGTTTATCCAGGGTTGGGGAAAAACTGTTTTTT. The J gene is TRBJ1-4, the V gene TRBV27; D possibly corresponds to TRBD1 (5 bases). Trimming shortened V by 0 bases and J by 8 bases, and 10 bases separated the two germline ends. CDR1 MNHEY and CDR2 SMNVEV come from the germline V gene (reference sequence). The length of the CDR3 is 14 residues.

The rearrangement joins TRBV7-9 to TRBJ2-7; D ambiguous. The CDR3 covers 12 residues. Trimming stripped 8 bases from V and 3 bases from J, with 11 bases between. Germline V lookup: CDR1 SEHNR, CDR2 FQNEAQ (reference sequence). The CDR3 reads CASCTKHYEQYF. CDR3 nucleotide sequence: TGTGCCAGCTGTACAAAACACTACGAGCAGTACTTC.

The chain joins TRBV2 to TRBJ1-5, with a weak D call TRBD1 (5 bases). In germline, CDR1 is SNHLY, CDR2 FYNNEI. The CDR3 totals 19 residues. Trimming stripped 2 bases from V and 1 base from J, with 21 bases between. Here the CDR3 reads CASSERGRERLVSNQPQHF. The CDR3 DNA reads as TGTGCCAGCAGTGAAAGGGGCCGGGAACGATTGGTGAGCAATCAGCCCCAGCATTTT.

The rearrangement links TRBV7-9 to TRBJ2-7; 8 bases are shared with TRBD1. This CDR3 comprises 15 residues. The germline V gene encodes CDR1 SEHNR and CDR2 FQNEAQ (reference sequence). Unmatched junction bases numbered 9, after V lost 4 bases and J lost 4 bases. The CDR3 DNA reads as TGTGCCAGCAGCTCCGTTCAGGGGGCGCTTTACGAGCAGTACTTC. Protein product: CASSSVQGALYEQYF.

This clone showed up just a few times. The CDR3 here is CSVEGRGENIQYF. The CDR3 nucleotides are TGCAGCGTTGAAGGCAGGGGGGAAAACATTCAGTACTTC. The J gene is TRBJ2-4, the V gene TRBV29-1; a weak D match, TRBD1 (7 bases). CDR1 is SQVTM and CDR2 is ANQGSEA in the germline V gene. CDR3 length equals 13 residues. V shed 1 base and J shed 5 bases, with 9 bases lying between them.

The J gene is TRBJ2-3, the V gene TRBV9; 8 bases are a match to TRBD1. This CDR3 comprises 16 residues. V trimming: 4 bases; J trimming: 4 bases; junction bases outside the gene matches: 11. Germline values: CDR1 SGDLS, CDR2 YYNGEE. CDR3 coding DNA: TGTGCCAGCAGCACCCGGACAGGGCTTCAATCAGATACGCAGTATTTT. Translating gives CASSTRTGLQSDTQYF.

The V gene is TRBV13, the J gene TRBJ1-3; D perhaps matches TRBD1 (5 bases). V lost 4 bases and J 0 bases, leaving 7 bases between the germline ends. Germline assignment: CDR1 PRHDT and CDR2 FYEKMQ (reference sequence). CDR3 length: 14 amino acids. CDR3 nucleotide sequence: TGTGCCAGCAGCTCGGGGGGCTCTGGAAACACCATATATTTT. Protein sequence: CASSSGGSGNTIYF.

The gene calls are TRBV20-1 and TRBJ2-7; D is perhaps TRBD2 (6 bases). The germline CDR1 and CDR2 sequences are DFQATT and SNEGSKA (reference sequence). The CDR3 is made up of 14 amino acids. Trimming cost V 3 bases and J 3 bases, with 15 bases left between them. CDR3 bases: TGCAGTGCTAGTAGGCTAGCGTCCTTCTACGAGCAGTACTTC. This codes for CSASRLASFYEQYF.